Below, one T cell receptor beta chain is given with its context. The sample is drawn from a study of blood T cell repertoires in COVID-19. Across the whole study: Both acute and convalescent COVID-19 samples were obtained from the United States, Italy and Spain. PBMCs, B-cell-depleted T cells, or T cells were the source of the cDNA or gDNA that made up the material.

Repertoires were generated with immunoSEQ multiplex PCR, while TCRdb's copy carries only in-frame clones and drops some. Among around 270,000 clones listed, about 83% were seen once. Trimming took 10 bases from V and 5 from J, leaving 21 bases between them. Germline lookup yields CDR1 SNHLY and CDR2 FYNNEI. The CDR3 is 14 amino acids. The V and J genes are TRBV2 and TRBJ2-7; tentative D call: TRBD1 (7 bases). The specimen sequenced was peripheral blood. This receptor was identified in a woman aged 40 to 50 who had recovered from COVID-19. This CDR3 reads CATQLEGANHEQYF. CDR3 bases: TGTGCCACTCAACTGGAGGGGGCTAACCACGAGCAGTACTTC. Supplemented by reference TRBV2 and TRBJ2-7, the full variable domain reads EPEVTQTPSHQVTQMGQEVILRCVPISNHLYFYWYRQILGQKVEFLVSFYNNEISEKSEIFDDQFSVERPDGSNFTLKIRSTKLEDSAMYFCATQLEGANHEQYFGPGTRLTVT.